The clone carrying this T cell receptor beta chain turned up a few times. What it recognizes is unknown. CDR1 and CDR2 (germline): SQVTM, ANQGSEA. This CDR3 has 11 residues. The V and J ends lost 7 bases and 4 bases respectively, with 9 bases between them. These data are taken from a study of T-cell memory formation after mild COVID-19. Study-wide results and limits: Contracting clones from day 15 to 85 had balanced CD4/CD8; later expanders favoured CD4+.

TCR alpha and TCR beta cDNA libraries with sample barcodes and UMIs came from 5'RACE using constant-segment primers. TCRdb re-called the 5' RACE reads with MiXCR, one entry per CDR3 protein. The table lists about 470,000 distinct CDR3 sequences, around 25% of them singletons. The chain carries TRBV29-1 and TRBJ2-3; no definite D call. The origin of this receptor is an adult woman who had mild COVID-19 (a few samples of this study predate the infection). Cell type and time point are not known. The sample was PBMCs or a T cell subset sorted from them (not recorded which). CDR3 sequence reads: CSGSVSDTQYF. The CDR3 bases are TGCAGCGGATCTGTTTCAGATACGCAGTATTTT.